This T cell receptor (beta chain) was profiled in a study of Ad26.COV2.S vaccination and SARS-CoV-2 variants (dated by TCRdb to the early 2020s). For context, the study as a whole: TCRbeta repertoire sequencing served as the tool for gauging how specific and how broad the SARS-CoV-2-reactive T cell receptors were following Ad26.COV2.S vaccination. A total of roughly 30 samples were included in the TCR-sequenced set, comprising roughly 20 Ad26.COV2.S vaccine recipients, 5 placebo recipients and 8 SARS-CoV-2 convalescent individuals. Paper-wide results and their limitations: Compared with placebo recipients, Ad26.COV2.S recipients showed higher spike-specific TCR breadth (P = 0.0014). Vaccine and placebo recipients had similar non-spike TCR breadth, a finding consistent with the vaccine containing only spike. According to the authors, total T cell responses may have been underestimated by the TCR breadth and depth analyses. After vaccination, substantial breadth of spike-specific CD8+ and CD4+ T cell responses was reported.

TCRbeta CDR3 regions were sequenced with the immunoSEQ Assay. After extraction, genomic DNA underwent amplification by bias-controlled multiplex PCR, followed by high-throughput sequencing. As for how the authors treated the data: To quantify the absolute abundance of each unique TCRbeta CDR3 region, sequences were collapsed and filtered. T cell fraction was estimated by normalization of TCRbeta template counts to usable DNA, with usable DNA being measured through amplification of reference genes present in all nucleated cells. Repertoire TCRs were annotated as SARS-CoV-2-specific when V gene, CDR3 amino acid sequence and J gene were exactly matched to a known reactive TCR set. MIRA supplied the reference SARS-CoV-2 TCR set, which was filtered for enrichment in COVID-19-positive ImmuneCODE repertoires so that public or cross-reactive TCRs were removed. Drawing on the MIRA antigens, annotated TCRs were analysed further at the level of specific ORF or position within ORF. Breadth was defined as annotated unique rearrangements over total unique productive rearrangements; depth was the summed frequency of those rearrangements. Group comparisons of TCR breadth used two-sided Wilcoxon rank-sum tests. Here the immuneACCESS table is served through TCRdb, limited to in-frame sequences with V and J called. Missing clones are a known gap in these copies; in checked studies unresolved V genes cover under half, and the rest lacks a known reason. V and J calls and clone size follow that table, whereas D and trimming were derived from the DNA. The sample table lists around 94,000 clones, 80% of them with a count of one. The ten largest clones capture 15% to 20% of the sample.

This clone has only a few counts. Its antigen remains unidentified. Qualities for individual bases were not recorded, and no much larger clone is one base off. Trimming at the junction amounts to 2 bases on V and 4 bases on J, and the germline ends lie 15 bases apart. The CDR3 runs 15 residues from the cysteine to the phenylalanine. Solely the CDR3 DNA is kept, with 45 bases framed from the first base. CDR1 is given as GTSNPN and CDR2 as SVGIG, both from the germline V gene (reference sequence). This specimen's time point label, per the study, means: individuals recovered from natural SARS-CoV-2 infection.

The input for sequencing was peripheral blood, taken after recovery from COVID-19. The sequence joins TRBV30 to TRBJ2-1, and TRBD1 may be the D gene, going by 7 matching bases. The TCR was taken from a human donor who had recovered from COVID-19. The CDR3 is CAWSTAGGQYNEQFF. The sequenced DNA is TGTGCCTGGAGTACGGCAGGGGGGCAGTACAATGAGCAGTTCTTC.